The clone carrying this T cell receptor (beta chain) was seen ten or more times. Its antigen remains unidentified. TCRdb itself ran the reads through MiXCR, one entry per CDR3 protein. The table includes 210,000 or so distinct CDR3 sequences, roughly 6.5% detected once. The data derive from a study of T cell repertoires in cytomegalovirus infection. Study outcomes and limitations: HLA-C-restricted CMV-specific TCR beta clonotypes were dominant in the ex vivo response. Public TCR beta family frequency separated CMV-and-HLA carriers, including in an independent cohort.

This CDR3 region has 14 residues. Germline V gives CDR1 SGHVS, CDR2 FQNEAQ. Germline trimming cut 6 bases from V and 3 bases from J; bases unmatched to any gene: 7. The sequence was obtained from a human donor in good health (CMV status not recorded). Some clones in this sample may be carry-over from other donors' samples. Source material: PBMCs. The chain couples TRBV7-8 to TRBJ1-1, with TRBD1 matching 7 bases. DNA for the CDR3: TGTGCCAGCAGACATGACAGGGAAGACACTGAAGCTTTCTTT. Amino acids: CASRHDREDTEAFF.